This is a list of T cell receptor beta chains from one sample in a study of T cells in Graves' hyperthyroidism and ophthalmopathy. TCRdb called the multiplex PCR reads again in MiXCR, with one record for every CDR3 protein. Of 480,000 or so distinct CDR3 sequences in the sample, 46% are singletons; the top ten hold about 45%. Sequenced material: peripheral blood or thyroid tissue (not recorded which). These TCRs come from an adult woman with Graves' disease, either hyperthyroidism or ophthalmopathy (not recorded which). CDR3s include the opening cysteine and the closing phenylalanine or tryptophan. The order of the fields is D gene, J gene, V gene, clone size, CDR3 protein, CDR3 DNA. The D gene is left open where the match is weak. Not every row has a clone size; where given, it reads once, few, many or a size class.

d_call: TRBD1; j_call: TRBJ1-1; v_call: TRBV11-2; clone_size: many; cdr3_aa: CASSLDWTGGRTEAFF; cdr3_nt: TGTGCCAGCAGCTTAGATTGGACAGGGGGAAGGACTGAAGCTTTCTTT
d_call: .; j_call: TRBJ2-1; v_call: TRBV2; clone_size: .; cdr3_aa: CASSATAYNEQFF; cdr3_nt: TGTGCCAGCAGTGCCACAGCCTACAATGAGCAGTTCTTC
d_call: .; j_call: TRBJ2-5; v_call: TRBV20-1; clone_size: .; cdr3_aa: CSARDGGGPRGGETQYF; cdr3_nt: TGCAGTGCTAGAGATGGGGGCGGGCCACGAGGGGGAGAGACCCAGTACTTC
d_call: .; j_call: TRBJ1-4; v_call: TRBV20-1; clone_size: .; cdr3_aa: CSVDSVLGEKLFF; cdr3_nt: TGCAGCGTAGATTCGGTTTTAGGTGAAAAACTGTTTTTT
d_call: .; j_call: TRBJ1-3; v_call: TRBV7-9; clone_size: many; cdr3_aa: CASSWYRAPGNTIYF; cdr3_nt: TGTGCCAGCAGCTGGTACCGGGCGCCTGGAAACACCATATATTTT
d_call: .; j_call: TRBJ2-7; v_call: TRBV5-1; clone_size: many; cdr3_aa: CASSLGPTAYEQYF; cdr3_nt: TGCGCCAGCAGCTTGGGACCTACGGCTTACGAGCAGTACTTC
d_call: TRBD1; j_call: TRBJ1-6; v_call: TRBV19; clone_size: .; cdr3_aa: CASRIGTGINSPLHF; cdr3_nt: TGTGCCAGTAGGATCGGGACAGGGATTAATTCACCCCTCCACTTT
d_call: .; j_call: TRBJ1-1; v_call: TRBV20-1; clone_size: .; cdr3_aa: CSALHPGRLLNTEAFF; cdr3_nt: TGCAGTGCTCTCCACCCTGGGCGCCTATTGAACACTGAAGCTTTCTTT
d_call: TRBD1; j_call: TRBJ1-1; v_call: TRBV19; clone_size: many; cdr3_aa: CASSRGVVTEAFF; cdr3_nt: TGTGCCAGCAGCAGGGGGGTAGTTACTGAAGCTTTCTTT
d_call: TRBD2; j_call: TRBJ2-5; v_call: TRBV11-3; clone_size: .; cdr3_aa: CASSLGTSTETQYF; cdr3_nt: TGTGCCAGCAGCTTAGGGACTAGCACAGAGACCCAGTACTTC
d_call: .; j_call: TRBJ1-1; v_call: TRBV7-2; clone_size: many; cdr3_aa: CASSQGHQLEAFF; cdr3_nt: TGTGCCAGCAGCCAGGGACACCAGCTTGAAGCTTTCTTT
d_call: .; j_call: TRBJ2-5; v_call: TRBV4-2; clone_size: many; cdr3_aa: CASSQTGRMYETQYF; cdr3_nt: TGTGCCAGCAGCCAAACTGGCAGGATGTACGAGACCCAGTACTTC
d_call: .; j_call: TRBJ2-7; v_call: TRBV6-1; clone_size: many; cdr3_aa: CASSESRGYEQYF; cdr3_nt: TGTGCCAGCAGTGAAAGCAGGGGCTACGAGCAGTACTTC
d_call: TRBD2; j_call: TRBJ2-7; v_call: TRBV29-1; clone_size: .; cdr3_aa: CSVEERGSGRLDEQYF; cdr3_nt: TGCAGCGTTGAAGAACGAGGTAGCGGGAGGCTGGACGAGCAGTACTTC
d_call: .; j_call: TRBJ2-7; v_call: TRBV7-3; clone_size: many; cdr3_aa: CASSLTPPSEQYF; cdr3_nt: TGTGCCAGCAGCTTAACGCCCCCTTCCGAGCAGTACTTC
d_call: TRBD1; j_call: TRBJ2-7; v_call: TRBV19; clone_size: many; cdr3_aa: CASSIHGQGSTSYEQYF; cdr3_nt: TGTGCCAGTAGTATACATGGACAGGGGTCGACCTCCTACGAGCAGTACTTC
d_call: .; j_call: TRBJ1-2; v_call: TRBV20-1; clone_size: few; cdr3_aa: CSASNPTSGDDGYTF; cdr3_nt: TGCAGTGCTAGTAATCCGACTAGCGGGGACGATGGCTACACCTTC